The 8 T cell receptor beta chains presented below share a single source sample, sequenced in a study of response to subunit inactivated influenza vaccine. Each CDR3 protein gets one entry after TCRdb re-called the RT-PCR reads with MiXCR. The sample shows under 950,000 distinct CDR3 sequences, roughly 20% of them seen only once. The material was PBMCs from blood, obtained around 5 days after vaccination. The receptors derive from a man aged 45-65 years who received an inactivated influenza vaccine.

This clonotype was picked up many times. This sequence joins TRBV4-2 and TRBJ2-1; 12 positions match TRBD2. The ends lost 3 bases at V and 9 bases at J; junction bases unmatched: 9. The CDR3 is made up of 16 amino acids. Germline assignment: CDR1 LGHNA and CDR2 YNFKEQ. Here the CDR3 reads CASSHGLAGGNIEQFF. The CDR3 DNA follows: TGTGCCAGCAGCCACGGGCTAGCGGGAGGGAACATTGAGCAGTTCTTC.

The gene calls are TRBV28 and TRBJ1-2; TRBD1 might be the D (6 bases). In germline, CDR1 is MDHEN, CDR2 SYDVKM. The V end lost 3 bases, the J end lost 1 base, and 9 bases lay between the germline ends. The CDR3 totals 14 residues. CDR3 amino acids: CASSFTGRNYGYTF. For the CDR3, the DNA is TGTGCCAGCAGTTTTACAGGGCGTAACTATGGCTACACCTTC.

The rearrangement joins TRBV4-2 to TRBJ1-2; 9 bases match TRBD1. V trimming: 6 bases; J trimming: 4 bases; junction bases outside the gene matches: 3. This CDR3 has 13 residues. The V gene's germline CDR1 is LGHNA and CDR2 YNFKEQ. CDR3 coding DNA: TGTGCCAGCAGACCGGACAGGGGCTATGGCTACACCTTC. Its protein is CASRPDRGYGYTF.

The chain combines TRBV12-3 or TRBV12-4 with TRBJ2-1, with 10 nucleotides matching TRBD2. J gave up 7 bases and V 5 bases, and 14 bases lay outside the gene matches. This CDR3 spans 17 amino acids. The CDR3 sequence is CASSPREREGQGNEQFF. The DNA for the CDR3 is TGTGCCAGCAGTCCCCGAGAGCGGGAGGGCCAAGGTAATGAGCAGTTCTTC.

This clonotype has only a few counts. This chain connects TRBV27 to TRBJ2-5; 13 bases match TRBD2. Germline V gene data show CDR1 as MNHEY and CDR2 as SMNVEV (reference sequence). Losses at the gene ends were 6 bases for V and 6 bases for J; bases not matched to a gene: 13. This CDR3 region has 17 residues. The CDR3 coding sequence is TGTGCCAGCAGACGAACCATTACTAGCGGGGGGGCACAGACCCAGTACTTC. Translating gives CASRRTITSGGAQTQYF.

J is TRBJ2-1 and V is TRBV20-1; TRBD2 aligns across 9 bases. Trimming cost V 4 bases and J 4 bases; bases outside gene matches: 14. This CDR3 is 17 amino acids long. The germline V gene encodes CDR1 DFQATT and CDR2 SNEGSKA (reference sequence). For the CDR3, the DNA is TGCAGTGCTAACACCCGACCTGGACTAGCGTCGTACAATGAGCAGTTCTTC. This sequence encodes CSANTRPGLASYNEQFF.

In this sample, this clonotype turned up a few times. The chain employs TRBV11-1 and TRBJ2-7, with D unclear. This CDR3 comprises 14 residues. The germline V and J ends were trimmed by 1 base and 0 bases, with 7 bases remaining between them. From germline, CDR1 is SGHAT and CDR2 FQDESV (reference sequence). CDR3 residues: CASSLVAVSYEQYF. The CDR3 DNA sequence: TGTGCCAGCAGCTTAGTGGCGGTCTCCTACGAGCAGTACTTC.

This chain links TRBV12-3 or TRBV12-4 with TRBJ1-2; no definite D call. V shed 6 bases and J shed 1 base, with 12 bases lying between them. The length of the CDR3 is 14 residues. The CDR3 coding sequence is TGTGCCAGCAGCCGGACCGGGCTTAACTATGGCTACACCTTC. Amino acids: CASSRTGLNYGYTF.